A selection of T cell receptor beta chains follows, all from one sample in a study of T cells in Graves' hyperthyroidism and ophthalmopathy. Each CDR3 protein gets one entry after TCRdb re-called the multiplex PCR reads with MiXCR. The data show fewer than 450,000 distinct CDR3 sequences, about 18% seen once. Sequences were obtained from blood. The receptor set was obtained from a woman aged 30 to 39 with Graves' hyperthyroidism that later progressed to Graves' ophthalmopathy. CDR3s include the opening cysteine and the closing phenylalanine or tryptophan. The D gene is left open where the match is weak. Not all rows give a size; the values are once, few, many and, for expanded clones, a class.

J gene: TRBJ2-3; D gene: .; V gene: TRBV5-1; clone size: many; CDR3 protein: CASSLGSGYTDTQYF; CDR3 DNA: TGCGCCAGCAGCTTGGGGAGCGGATACACAGATACGCAGTATTTT
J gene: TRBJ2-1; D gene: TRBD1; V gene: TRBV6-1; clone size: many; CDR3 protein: CASSSWDRSSYNEQFF; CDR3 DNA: TGTGCCAGCAGCTCCTGGGACAGGAGCTCCTACAATGAGCAGTTCTTC
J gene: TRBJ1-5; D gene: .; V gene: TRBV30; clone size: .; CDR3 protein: CAWSVGLDQPQHF; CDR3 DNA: TGTGCCTGGAGTGTAGGGCTGGATCAGCCCCAGCATTTT
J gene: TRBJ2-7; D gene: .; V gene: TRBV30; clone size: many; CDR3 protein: CAWATGGLNYEQYF; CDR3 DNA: TGTGCCTGGGCCACGGGGGGCCTGAACTACGAGCAGTACTTC
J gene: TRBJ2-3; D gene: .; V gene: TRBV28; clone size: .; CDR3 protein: CASGLWGRGRSTDTQYF; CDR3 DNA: TGTGCCAGCGGTTTATGGGGGCGGGGCCGGAGCACGGATACGCAGTATTTT
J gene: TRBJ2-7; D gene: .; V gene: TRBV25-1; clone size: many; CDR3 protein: CASSEPGEVYEQYF; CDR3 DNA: TGTGCCAGCAGTGAGCCAGGGGAGGTCTACGAGCAGTACTTC
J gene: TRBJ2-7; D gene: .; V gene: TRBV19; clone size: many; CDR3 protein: CASSIAWGDEQYF; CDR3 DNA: TGTGCCAGTAGTATCGCTTGGGGAGACGAGCAGTACTTC
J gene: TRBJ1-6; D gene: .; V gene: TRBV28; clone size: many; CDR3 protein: CASSKITGVNSPLHF; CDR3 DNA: TGTGCCAGCAGCAAGATAACAGGAGTTAATTCACCCCTCCACTTT
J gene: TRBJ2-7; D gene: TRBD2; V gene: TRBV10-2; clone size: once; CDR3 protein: CASSETSGASEQYF; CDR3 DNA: TGCGCCAGCAGTGAGACTAGCGGGGCCTCCGAGCAGTACTTC
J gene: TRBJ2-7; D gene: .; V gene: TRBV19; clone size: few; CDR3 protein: CASSISGGNEQYF; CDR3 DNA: TGTGCCAGTAGTATATCCGGAGGGAACGAGCAGTACTTC